This T cell receptor (beta chain) was recovered during a study of graft-versus-host responses after intestinal transplantation. Study-wide points: Recipient bone marrow held GvH clones, some seen earlier in ileum or blood.

Turning to this clone: No antigen is known for it.

Germline values: CDR1 MNHEY, CDR2 SVGAGI. The ends lost 3 bases at V and 8 bases at J; junction bases unmatched: 9. The length of the CDR3 is 16 residues. Profiled with immunoSEQ multiplex PCR; TCRdb holds only in-frame clones, not every one. The sample has tens of thousands of clones, around 95% seen once. Material: unstimulated CD8+ T cells sorted from spleen or lymph node cells, obtained before intestinal transplant. The rearrangement links TRBV6-5 to TRBJ2-1, with 11 bases fitting TRBD2. This clonotype was obtained from a human donor who received an intestinal transplant. CDR3 amino acids: CASSYAGLAGGDEQFF. The CDR3 nucleotides read TGTGCCAGCAGTTATGCGGGGCTAGCGGGAGGCGATGAGCAGTTCTTC.